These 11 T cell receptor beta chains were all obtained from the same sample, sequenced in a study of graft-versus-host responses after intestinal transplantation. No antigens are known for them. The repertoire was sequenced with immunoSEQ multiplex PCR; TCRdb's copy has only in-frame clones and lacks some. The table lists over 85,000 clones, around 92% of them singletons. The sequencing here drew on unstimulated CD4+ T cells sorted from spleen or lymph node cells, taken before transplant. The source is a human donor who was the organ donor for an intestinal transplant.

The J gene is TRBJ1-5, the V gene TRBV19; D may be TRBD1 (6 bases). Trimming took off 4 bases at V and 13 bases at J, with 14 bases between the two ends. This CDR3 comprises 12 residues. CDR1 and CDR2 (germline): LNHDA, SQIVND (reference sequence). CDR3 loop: CASSTLGQLQHF. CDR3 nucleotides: TGTGCCAGTAGTACCCTTGGACAGTTGCAGCATTTT. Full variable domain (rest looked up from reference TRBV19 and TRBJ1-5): DGGITQSPKYLFRKEGQNVTLSCEQNLNHDAMYWYRQDPGQGLRLIYYSQIVNDFQKGDIAEGYSVSREKKESFPLTVTSAQKNPTAFYLCASSTLGQLQHFGDGTRLSIL.

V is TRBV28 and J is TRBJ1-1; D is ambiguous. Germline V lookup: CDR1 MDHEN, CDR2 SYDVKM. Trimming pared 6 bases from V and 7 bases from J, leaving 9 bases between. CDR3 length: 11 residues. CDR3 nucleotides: TGTGCCAGCAGGAGGGCCGGTGAAGCTTTCTTT. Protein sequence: CASRRAGEAFF.

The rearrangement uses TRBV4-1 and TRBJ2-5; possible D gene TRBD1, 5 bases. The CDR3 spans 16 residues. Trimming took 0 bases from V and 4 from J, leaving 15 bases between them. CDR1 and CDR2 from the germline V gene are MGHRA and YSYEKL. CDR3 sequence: CASSQDPAGPLETQYF. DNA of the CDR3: TGCGCCAGCAGCCAAGATCCGGCAGGGCCTCTAGAGACCCAGTACTTC.

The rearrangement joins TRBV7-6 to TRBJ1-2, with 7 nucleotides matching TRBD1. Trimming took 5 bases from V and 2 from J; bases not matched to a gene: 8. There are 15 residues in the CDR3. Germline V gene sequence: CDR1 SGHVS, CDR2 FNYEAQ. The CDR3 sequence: CASSARTGANYGYTF. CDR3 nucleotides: TGTGCCAGCAGCGCACGCACAGGGGCAAACTATGGCTACACCTTC.

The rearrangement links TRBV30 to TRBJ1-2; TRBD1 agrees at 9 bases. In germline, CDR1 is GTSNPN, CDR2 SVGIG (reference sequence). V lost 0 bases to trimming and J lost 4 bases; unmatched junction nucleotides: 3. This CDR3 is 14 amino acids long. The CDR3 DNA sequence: TGTGCCTGGAGTGTAGAGGACAGGGGCTATGGCTACACCTTC. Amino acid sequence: CAWSVEDRGYGYTF. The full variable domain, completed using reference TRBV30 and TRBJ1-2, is SQTIHQWPATLVQPVGSPLSLECTVEGTSNPNLYWYRQAAGRGLQLLFYSVGIGQISSEVPQNLSASRPQDRQFILSSKKLLLSDSGFYLCAWSVEDRGYGYTFGSGTRLTVV.

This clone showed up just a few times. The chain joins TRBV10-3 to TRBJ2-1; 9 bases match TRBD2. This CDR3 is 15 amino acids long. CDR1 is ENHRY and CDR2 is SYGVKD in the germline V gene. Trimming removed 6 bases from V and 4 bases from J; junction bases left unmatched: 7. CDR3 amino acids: CAISAGTSIYNEQFF. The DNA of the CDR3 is TGTGCCATCAGCGCCGGGACTAGCATTTACAATGAGCAGTTCTTC.

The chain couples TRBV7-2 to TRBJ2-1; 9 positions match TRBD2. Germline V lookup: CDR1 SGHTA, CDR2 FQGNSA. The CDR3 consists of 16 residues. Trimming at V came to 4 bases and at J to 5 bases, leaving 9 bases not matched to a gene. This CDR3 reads CASSSRIAGDNNEQFF. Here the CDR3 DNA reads TGTGCCAGCAGCTCCCGAATAGCGGGGGATAACAATGAGCAGTTCTTC.

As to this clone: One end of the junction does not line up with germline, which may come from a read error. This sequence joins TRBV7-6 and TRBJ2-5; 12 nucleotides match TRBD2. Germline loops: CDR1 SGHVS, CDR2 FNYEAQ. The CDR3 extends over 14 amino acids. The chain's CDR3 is CASSLLAGGLRIDF. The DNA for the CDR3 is TGTGCCAGCAGCTTACTAGCGGGGGGGCTTCGGATTGACTTC.

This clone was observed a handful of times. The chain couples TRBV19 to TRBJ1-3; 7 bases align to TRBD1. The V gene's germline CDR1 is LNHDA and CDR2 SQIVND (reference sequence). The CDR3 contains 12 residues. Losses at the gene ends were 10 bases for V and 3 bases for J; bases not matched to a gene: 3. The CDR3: CATTGVGNTIYF. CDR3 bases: TGTGCCACTACAGGGGTTGGAAACACCATATATTTT.

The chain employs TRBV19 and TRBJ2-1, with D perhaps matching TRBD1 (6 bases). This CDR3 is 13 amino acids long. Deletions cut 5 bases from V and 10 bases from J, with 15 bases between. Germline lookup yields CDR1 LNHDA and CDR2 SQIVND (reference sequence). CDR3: CASSDTGLWEQFF. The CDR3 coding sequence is TGTGCCAGTAGTGACACAGGGCTTTGGGAGCAGTTCTTC.

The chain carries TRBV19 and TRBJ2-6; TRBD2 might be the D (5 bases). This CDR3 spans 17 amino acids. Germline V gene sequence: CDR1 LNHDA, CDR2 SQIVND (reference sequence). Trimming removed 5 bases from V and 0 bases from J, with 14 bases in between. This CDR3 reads CASSSWTGSSGANVLTF. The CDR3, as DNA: TGTGCCAGTAGTTCTTGGACGGGGAGCTCTGGGGCCAACGTCCTGACTTTC.